These 18 T cell receptor beta chains originate from one sample sequenced in a study of blood T cell repertoires in COVID-19. Clones were read by immunoSEQ multiplex PCR, and TCRdb kept only the in-frame ones, dropping some. The table lists several thousand clones, approximately 90% of them singletons. Sequenced material: peripheral blood. The receptors shown here come from a woman older than 75 with acute or convalescent COVID-19.

This chain connects TRBV24-1 to TRBJ2-3, with 8 bases that match TRBD2. CDR1 KGHDR and CDR2 SFDVKD come from the germline V gene. This CDR3 is built from 17 residues. Trimming removed 4 bases from V and 2 bases from J; junction bases left unmatched: 10. CDR3 bases: TGTGCCACCAGTGACCCGGGGGGGACTTACCTCACAGATACGCAGTATTTT. Translating it yields CATSDPGGTYLTDTQYF.

The chain uses TRBV5-5 and TRBJ2-6, with TRBD1 matching 11 bases. Germline values: CDR1 SGHKS, CDR2 YYEKEE (reference sequence). CDR3 size: 18 residues. The V segment lost 0 bases and the J segment 0 bases; nucleotides outside the gene matches: 2. As DNA, the CDR3 is TGTGCCAGCAGCTTGGTGGGACAGGGGGACTCTGGGGCCAACGTCCTGACTTTC. Translated: CASSLVGQGDSGANVLTF. The full variable domain, its missing parts supplied by reference TRBV5-5 and TRBJ2-6, is DAGVTQSPTHLIKTRGQQVTLRCSPISGHKSVSWYQQVLGQGPQFIFQYYEKEERGRGNFPDRFSARQFPNYSSELNVNALLLGDSALYLCASSLVGQGDSGANVLTFGAGSRLTVL.

The chain links TRBV18 to TRBJ1-6; D is perhaps TRBD1 (6 bases). Germline CDR1 KGHSH, CDR2 LQKENI. The CDR3 has 17 amino acids. The V end lost 3 bases, the J end lost 5 bases, and 17 bases lay between the germline ends. The CDR3 is CASSPRQGQGNNSPLHF. CDR3 coding DNA: TGTGCCAGCTCACCGAGGCAGGGGCAGGGGAATAATTCACCCCTCCACTTT.

V is TRBV3-1 (or the pseudogene TRBV3-2) and J is TRBJ1-4; 7 nucleotides align to TRBD1. The CDR3 loop spans 14 amino acids. The V gene end was trimmed by 7 bases and the J gene end by 3 bases; junction bases not matched to a gene: 5. From germline, CDR1 is LGHDT and CDR2 YNNKEL (reference sequence). CDR3 region: CASNLGQPNEKLFF. The CDR3 region has the DNA TGTGCCAGCAACTTGGGACAGCCTAATGAAAAACTGTTTTTT.

The chain has TRBV7-5 and TRBJ2-3; the table's D call of TRBD2 was not tested on the DNA. TRBV7-5 counts as a pseudogene. The CDR3 consists of 15 residues. Here the CDR3 DNA reads TGTGCCAGAAGCCCGCCGGGGTCCCTCCGGGATACGCAGTATTTT. Protein sequence: CARSPPGSLRDTQYF.

The gene calls are TRBV6-5 and TRBJ2-1, with a possible D match to TRBD2 (5 bases). The CDR3 is 14 residues long. Trimming pared 4 bases from V and 5 bases from J, leaving 12 bases between. CDR1 and CDR2 (germline): MNHEY, SVGAGI. The CDR3 region has the DNA TGTGCCAGCAGTTGGACTTCTAGGGACAATGAGCAGTTCTTC. Residues: CASSWTSRDNEQFF.

DNA for the CDR3: TGTGCCAGCAGCTTGGTGGGCGGGACCTATGGCTACACCTTC. Translation gives CASSLVGGTYGYTF. This chain uses TRBV5-5 with TRBJ1-2, with D possibly TRBD1 on 5 matching bases. Germline CDR1 reads SGHKS; CDR2 reads YYEKEE (reference sequence). With 0 bases removed from V and 4 bases from J, the gap between germline ends came to 10 bases. The CDR3 consists of 14 residues.

The rearrangement uses TRBV5-1 and TRBJ1-3; D is ambiguous. V lost 2 bases and J lost 2, with 11 bases in between. Germline CDR1 SGHRS, CDR2 YFSETQ. There are 15 residues in the CDR3. CDR3 in amino acids: CASSLNDNTGNTIYF. The DNA of the CDR3 is TGCGCCAGCAGCTTAAACGACAATACTGGAAACACCATATATTTT.

This clone was observed a few times. The V call is TRBV12-2, the J call TRBJ2-3; the table names TRBD2, a call not compared with the DNA. TRBV12-2 is an annotated pseudogene. The length of the CDR3 is 16 residues. Here the CDR3 reads CASRSGLAGVTDTQYF. Written as DNA, the CDR3 is TGTGCAAGTCGCTCCGGACTAGCGGGGGTTACAGACACGCAGTATTTT.

Only a few counts were recorded for this clone. The CDR3 region has the DNA TGTGCCAGCGGCCGGCGACAGGGTAACACCGGGGAGCTGTTTTTT. Amino acid sequence: CASGRRQGNTGELFF. The rearrangement links TRBV7-9 to TRBJ2-2; 7 nucleotides agree with TRBD1. Looked up from germline, CDR1 is SEHNR and CDR2 is FQNEAQ (reference sequence). V trimming: 8 bases; J trimming: 2 bases; junction bases outside the gene matches: 8. There are 15 residues in the CDR3.

Only a few counts were recorded for this clone. The chain joins TRBV28 to TRBJ1-2; 7 bases match TRBD1. The J segment lost 0 bases and the V segment lost 6 bases, leaving 19 bases of the junction unmatched. The CDR3 totals 19 residues. The germline V gene has CDR1 MDHEN and CDR2 SYDVKM. The CDR3 loop reads CASRPMDGRGTVSNYGYTF. As DNA, the CDR3 is TGTGCCAGCAGACCAATGGACGGCAGAGGGACAGTATCTAACTATGGCTACACCTTC.

V gene TRBV29-1 combines with J gene TRBJ2-3, with TRBD2 matching over 7 bases. V dropped 5 bases and J dropped 0; count of bases not matched to a gene: 5. Germline-derived CDR1 and CDR2 are SQVTM and ANQGSEA. The CDR3 extends over 14 amino acids. CDR3 nucleotide sequence: TGCAGCGTTAAGATTAGCGGGAGCACAGATACGCAGTATTTT. This codes for CSVKISGSTDTQYF.

V gene TRBV25-1 combines with J gene TRBJ1-2, with D possibly being TRBD1 (5 bases). This CDR3 spans 15 amino acids. Trimming pared 3 bases from V and 6 bases from J, leaving 17 bases between. Germline V gene lookup returns CDR1 MGHDK and CDR2 SYGVNS. CDR3 region: CASSESGRGKDGYTF. The CDR3 DNA reads TGTGCCAGCAGTGAGTCCGGGAGGGGAAAGGATGGCTACACCTTC.

This clone was seen a handful of times. The rearrangement uses TRBV5-1 and TRBJ2-2, with a weak D call TRBD1 (5 bases). The CDR3 is 13 amino acids. Germline CDR1 reads SGHRS; CDR2 reads YFSETQ. Trimming stripped 5 bases from V and 4 bases from J, with 9 bases between. CDR3 in amino acids: CASRTGVTGELFF. The CDR3 DNA reads TGCGCCAGCAGAACAGGAGTCACCGGGGAGCTGTTTTTT.

The rearrangement links TRBV7-9 to TRBJ2-5, with 9 bases that match TRBD2. The CDR3 length is 15 residues. The germline CDR1 and CDR2 sequences are SEHNR and FQNEAQ (reference sequence). V dropped 5 bases and J dropped 4; count of bases not matched to a gene: 8. The CDR3 bases are TGTGCCAGCAGCCCCCAGGGCGGGGGGGCAGAGACCCAGTACTTC. Protein: CASSPQGGGAETQYF.

This chain links TRBV19 with TRBJ1-4; D is unresolved. This CDR3 comprises 18 residues. Trimming removed 4 bases at V and 5 bases at J, with 23 bases between. Germline lookup yields CDR1 LNHDA and CDR2 SQIVND (reference sequence). The DNA for the CDR3 is TGTGCCAGTAGTACCCGGGGAGGCACGCACAGATTAAATGAAAAACTGTTTTTT. Its protein product is CASSTRGGTHRLNEKLFF.

V and J are TRBV5-5 and TRBJ1-3, with D possibly matching TRBD1 (6 bases). Germline CDR1 is SGHKS and CDR2 is YYEKEE (reference sequence). V was trimmed by 3 bases and J by 7 bases, leaving 8 bases between them. The CDR3 runs to 12 residues. The CDR3 loop reads CASSSQGNTIYF. The CDR3 DNA reads TGTGCCAGCAGCTCCCAGGGGAACACCATATATTTT.

This chain connects TRBV28 to TRBJ1-6, with D unclear. V was shortened by 11 bases and J by 0 bases, with 11 bases between the two germline ends. The germline V gene encodes CDR1 MDHEN and CDR2 SYDVKM. The CDR3 has 14 amino acids. CDR3 sequence (DNA): TGTGCCGCCCAGCGGAGCTCCTATAATTCACCCCTCCACTTT. This codes for CAAQRSSYNSPLHF.